This T cell receptor beta chain was obtained from a study of cytomegalovirus exposure and HLA in healthy donors. Broader study findings: Later analysis associated a missense DCLRE1C variant with TCR beta V- and J-gene trimming.

In the PCR, 60 Vbeta and 13 Jbeta primers were used. The method was immunoSEQ multiplex PCR; TCRdb's version includes in-frame clones alone and lacks a portion of them. The sample shows roughly 170,000 clones, more than 70% of them seen only once. V lost 1 base to trimming and J lost 6 bases, with 13 bases between them. Germline CDR1 SGHAT, CDR2 FQNNGV. The CDR3 runs 15 residues. Concerning this clone: Its specificity is unknown.

The V and J genes are TRBV11-2 and TRBJ2-1, with a possible D match to TRBD1 (7 bases). Sequenced material: PBMCs. The TCR originated in a male donor in good health and CMV-seronegative. CDR3 sequence: CASSLAAGGFNEQFF. DNA of the CDR3: TGTGCCAGCAGCTTAGCCGCAGGGGGGTTCAATGAGCAGTTCTTC.